The 15 T cell receptor beta chains listed next were all sequenced from one sample in a study of CD8+CD57+ T cells in acquired aplastic anemia. The template for TCR beta VDJ and CDR3 sequence profiling was genomic DNA. TCRdb called the reads again in MiXCR, with one record for every CDR3 protein. Here the sample spans around 500,000 distinct CDR3 sequences, less than 35% being singletons. Those patients picked for sequencing had displayed CD8+CD57+ cell expansion on flow cytometry. Sequencing was done on a sample of sorted CD4+, CD8+, or CD8+CD57+ T cells (not recorded which) from PBMCs. These receptors were taken from a human donor with aplastic anemia.

This clonotype appeared many times. V usage is TRBV20-1 and J usage is TRBJ2-6; D unresolved. Germline CDR1 reads DFQATT; CDR2 reads SNEGSKA (reference sequence). V was pared by 4 bases and J by 2 bases, with 12 bases between. This CDR3 has 15 residues. The CDR3 bases are TGCAGTGCTAACCGATTCGGTGCTGGGGCCAACGTCCTGACTTTC. Translating it yields CSANRFGAGANVLTF.

The rearrangement joins TRBV10-2 to TRBJ2-7; no clear D gene. The CDR3 length is 11 residues. V was clipped by 8 bases and J by 3 bases, with 8 bases between them. Germline loops: CDR1 WSHSY, CDR2 SAAADI. This CDR3 is CASGVSYEQYF. The CDR3 DNA reads as TGCGCCAGCGGGGTAAGCTACGAGCAGTACTTC.

J is TRBJ2-3 and V is TRBV10-3; 7 bases align to TRBD2. V was clipped by 3 bases and J by 2 bases; unmatched bases: 5. The CDR3 runs 15 residues. Germline V gene data show CDR1 as ENHRY and CDR2 as SYGVKD. The CDR3 nucleotides are TGTGCCATCAGTGACGGTAGCGGGTCCACAGATACGCAGTATTTT. This translates into CAISDGSGSTDTQYF.

The chain couples TRBV5-8 to TRBJ2-3; TRBD2 might be the D (6 bases). With 6 bases removed from V and 5 bases from J, the gap between germline ends came to 16 bases. CDR1 and CDR2 from the germline V gene are SGHTS and YDEGEE. CDR3 length: 14 residues. CDR3 nucleotide sequence: TGTGCCAGCACCCCGGGAGTCCAGGGAGATACGCAGTATTTT. Translating it yields CASTPGVQGDTQYF.

The sample holds one count of this clonotype. The chain combines TRBV4-1 with TRBJ2-7, with D possibly TRBD1 on 5 matching bases. The end of the DNA fits TRBJ2-1 better, so the J call may be wrong. The CDR3 totals 17 residues. Germline CDR1 is MGHRA and CDR2 is YSYEKL. CDR3 protein: CASSQEWAVDVRDEQFF. As DNA, the CDR3 is TGCGCCAGCAGCCAAGAATGGGCGGTGGACGTCAGGGATGAGCAGTTCTTC.

This rearrangement joins TRBV30 to TRBJ1-5; D may be TRBD1 (5 bases). Trimming removed 0 bases from V and 3 bases from J, with 12 bases in between. The CDR3 extends over 15 amino acids. Germline V gene sequence: CDR1 GTSNPN, CDR2 SVGIG (reference sequence). The CDR3 is CAWSVGQGVNQPQHF. The CDR3 nucleotides read TGTGCCTGGAGTGTAGGGCAGGGTGTCAATCAGCCCCAGCATTTT.

This clonotype was seen only a few times. The junction and the germline gene differ at one end; a read error may be behind it. The V call is TRBV11-3, the J call TRBJ2-7; possibly TRBD1 or TRBD2 for D (6 bases each). CDR3 size: 14 residues. CDR1 is SGHNT and CDR2 is YENEEA in the germline V gene. CDR3 sequence (DNA): TGTGCCAGCAGCTTAGATCTTGGAGGGGGGATGCGGAACTTC. It translates to CASSLDLGGGMRNF.

The chain couples TRBV2 to TRBJ2-5; 11 bases match TRBD2. Per the germline V gene, CDR1 is SNHLY and CDR2 is FYNNEI. This CDR3 region has 14 residues. The junction had 5 bases not matched to a gene; V was cut back by 4 bases and J by 7 bases. CDR3 region: CASSVLAGEGTQYF. In nucleotides, the CDR3 is TGTGCCAGCAGTGTACTAGCGGGAGAGGGGACCCAGTACTTC.

The chain combines TRBV7-9 with TRBJ1-1; D is unresolved. Per germline, CDR1 SEHNR and CDR2 FQNEAQ (reference sequence). V was trimmed by 1 base and J by 3 bases, leaving 12 bases between them. The CDR3 length is 15 residues. The CDR3 is CASSLVRQRYTEAFF. The CDR3 DNA follows: TGTGCCAGCAGCTTAGTTCGGCAAAGGTACACTGAAGCTTTCTTT.

The chain joins TRBV20-1 to TRBJ1-2, with TRBD1 as a possible D gene (6 bases). Trimming took 3 bases from V and 6 from J, leaving 20 bases between them. The CDR3 has 15 amino acids. Germline V lookup: CDR1 DFQATT, CDR2 SNEGSKA (reference sequence). Here the CDR3 DNA reads TGCAGTGCTAGCCGGAGACAGGACAGCCTTCATGGCTACACCTTC. Protein product: CSASRRQDSLHGYTF.

In its sample, this clonotype was seen a few times. The chain is built from TRBV20-1 and TRBJ2-7; 9 nucleotides agree with TRBD2. The CDR3 has 15 residues. The germline CDR1 and CDR2 sequences are DFQATT and SNEGSKA (reference sequence). The V and J ends lost 3 bases and 7 bases, in that order; junction bases with no gene match: 13. CDR3 nucleotide sequence: TGCAGTGCTAGGTTCGCTAGCGGGATGGTGGGAGAGCAGTACTTC. It is translated as CSARFASGMVGEQYF.

The rearrangement uses TRBV11-3 and TRBJ2-7, with D unclear. The CDR3 consists of 12 residues. The germline V and J ends were trimmed by 5 bases and 4 bases, with 9 bases remaining between them. Germline loops: CDR1 SGHNT, CDR2 YENEEA. The CDR3 spells CASSDGDYEQYF. DNA of the CDR3: TGTGCCAGCAGCGACGGAGATTACGAGCAGTACTTC.

This clonotype was counted ten times or more. This rearrangement joins TRBV19 to TRBJ1-5; TRBD1 aligns across 9 bases. The V and J ends lost 7 bases and 3 bases, in that order; junction bases with no gene match: 7. The CDR3 has 15 amino acids. The germline V gene has CDR1 LNHDA and CDR2 SQIVND (reference sequence). In DNA, the CDR3 is TGTGCCAGTACCCCCGGGACAGGGCTCAATCAGCCCCAGCATTTT. This encodes CASTPGTGLNQPQHF.

As for this clonotype: Being one base from a much bigger clone, this may be a read error. The conserved phenylalanine or tryptophan normally closing the CDR3 is absent here, so this likely arose from a read error. This chain joins TRBV10-3 and TRBJ2-1; no definite D call. CDR1 and CDR2 (germline): ENHRY, SYGVKD. This CDR3 contains 13 residues. Trimming took off 3 bases at V and 5 bases at J, with 8 bases between the two ends. The CDR3: CAISDRLNNEQFL. The CDR3 region has the DNA TGTGCCATCAGTGATCGTCTTAACAATGAGCAGTTCCTC.

This clonotype was counted between two and nine times. This may arise from a read error, as a much more abundant clone is one base away. The chain combines TRBV15 with TRBJ2-4, with D perhaps given as TRBD1 or TRBD2 (5 bases each). Germline V gene data show CDR1 as LNHNV and CDR2 as YYDKDF (reference sequence). The CDR3 contains 15 residues. CDR3 loop: CSTSRDVGELNIQYF. CDR3 sequence (DNA): TGTTCCACCAGCAGAGATGTAGGGGAGTTGAACATTCAGTACTTC.